This entry lists 24 T cell receptor beta chains sequenced from one sample in a study of vaccination and CD4 T cells after COVID-19. Which antigens these TCRs recognize remains unknown. The treatment: approximately nine-day PBMC culture with coronavirus spike peptide pools or control peptides (ViraFEST assay). CD4+ T cells that had been cultured provided DNA sequenced with the Oncomine TCR Beta short-read assay. TCRdb recomputed calls from the PCR reads with MiXCR, one row per CDR3 protein. This sample has around 15,000 distinct CDR3 sequences, with 52% found just once. The source was CD4+ T cells from blood, cultured in vitro, collected before SARS-CoV-2 vaccination. All receptors come from a human donor who had recovered from COVID-19.

This clonotype has more than one count but fewer than ten. The rearrangement uses TRBV7-9 and TRBJ2-3, with TRBD2 identical over 10 bases. CDR3 length equals 17 residues. V lost 5 bases and J lost 3; bases outside the gene matches: 11. Germline V gene sequence: CDR1 SEHNR, CDR2 FQNEAQ (reference sequence). In DNA, the CDR3 is TGTGCCAGCAGCATCCTCTCGGGACTAGCGAAAACAGATACGCAGTATTTT. It codes for CASSILSGLAKTDTQYF.

The J gene is TRBJ2-5, the V gene TRBV11-1; tentatively, D is TRBD1 or TRBD2 (5 bases each). Germline CDR1 is SGHAT and CDR2 is FQDESV (reference sequence). Trimming pared 4 bases from V and 5 bases from J, leaving 11 bases between. The CDR3 is 13 amino acids. The CDR3 sequence: CASSWDRRETQYF. The CDR3 coding sequence is TGTGCCAGCAGCTGGGACCGGCGGGAGACCCAGTACTTC. The full variable domain, rest sourced from reference TRBV11-1 and TRBJ2-5, is EAEVAQSPRYKITEKSQAVAFWCDPISGHATLYWYRQILGQGPELLVQFQDESVVDDSQLPKDRFSAERLKGVDSTLKIQPAELGDSAMYLCASSWDRRETQYFGPGTRLLVL.

The rearrangement joins TRBV29-1 to TRBJ1-1; 9 nucleotides align to TRBD1. J lost 7 bases, V lost 7 bases, and 16 bases had no gene match. There are 15 residues in the CDR3. CDR1 is SQVTM, CDR2 ANQGSEA, per germline. The CDR3 spells CSGNTGTGSRGEAFF. The CDR3 bases are TGCAGCGGGAATACCGGGACAGGGAGCCGGGGTGAAGCTTTCTTT.

The chain couples TRBV28 to TRBJ2-2; 10 bases are a match to TRBD1. CDR3 length equals 16 residues. Germline assignment: CDR1 MDHEN and CDR2 SYDVKM. V was clipped by 5 bases and J by 3 bases; unmatched bases: 6. The chain's CDR3 is CASSPGTGADTGELFF. CDR3 coding DNA: TGTGCCAGCAGTCCCGGGACAGGGGCCGACACCGGGGAGCTGTTTTTT.

The J gene is TRBJ1-2, the V gene TRBV6-2 or TRBV6-3, with 9 bases aligning to TRBD1. V dropped 5 bases and J dropped 8; count of bases not matched to a gene: 6. The germline V gene encodes CDR1 MNHEY and CDR2 SVGEGT. The CDR3 is 13 amino acids. The DNA of the CDR3 is TGTGCCAGCAGTACCGACAGGGGGGACGGCTACACCTTC. It yields the protein CASSTDRGDGYTF.

The J gene is TRBJ2-7, the V gene TRBV21-1; the DNA was not used to check the table's D call, TRBD2. TRBV21-1 is recorded as a pseudogene. The CDR3 consists of 17 residues. The CDR3 DNA follows: TGTGCCAGCAGCAAAAACCCGGGAGGGGGTACCCCCTACGAGCAGTACTTC. Translation: CASSKNPGGGTPYEQYF.

This sequence joins TRBV27 and TRBJ2-1, with 10 bases that match TRBD1. Per germline, CDR1 MNHEY and CDR2 SMNVEV (reference sequence). Trimming removed 6 bases from V and 8 bases from J; junction bases left unmatched: 10. This CDR3 has 15 amino acids. CDR3 coding DNA: TGTGCCAGCAGCTTTCGACAGGGGGCCATCGATGAGCAGTTCTTC. Encoded protein: CASSFRQGAIDEQFF.

Only a few counts were recorded for this clonotype. The J gene is TRBJ2-5, the V gene TRBV19; tentatively, D is TRBD1 (6 bases). This CDR3 is built from 16 residues. Trimming removed 8 bases from V and 7 bases from J, with 26 bases in between. Germline V gene data show CDR1 as LNHDA and CDR2 as SQIVND (reference sequence). Written as DNA, the CDR3 is TGTGCCAGTTCCCCGGGGCCAGGGGCCCTCATAGGGACCCAGTACTTC. This codes for CASSPGPGALIGTQYF.

The genes are TRBV19 and TRBJ1-3; D gene uncertain. This CDR3 spans 11 amino acids. The V gene lost 11 bases and the J gene lost 8 bases, with 13 bases spanning the gap. The germline V gene encodes CDR1 LNHDA and CDR2 SQIVND (reference sequence). CDR3 DNA sequence: TGTGCCGGGCACCACGGAGACACCATATATTTT. Amino acid sequence: CAGHHGDTIYF.

The CDR3 region is CASSFASGRAGETQYF. The CDR3 DNA reads TGTGCCAGCAGTTTTGCTAGCGGGAGGGCGGGGGAGACCCAGTACTTC. The chain combines TRBV12-3 or TRBV12-4 with TRBJ2-7; 12 nucleotides agree with TRBD2. The J call is in doubt because the DNA end fits TRBJ2-5 better. This CDR3 has 16 residues.

V and J are TRBV19 and TRBJ1-1; no definite D call. Looked up from germline, CDR1 is LNHDA and CDR2 is SQIVND (reference sequence). The germline V and J ends were trimmed by 5 bases and 6 bases, with 13 bases remaining between them. The CDR3 has 13 amino acids. Here the CDR3 DNA reads TGTGCCAGTAGTTCTAACAGCCAAGCTGAAGCTTTCTTT. Translating gives CASSSNSQAEAFF.

This clonotype appeared once. The V call is TRBV5-6, the J call TRBJ2-3, with 7 bases identical to TRBD1. V lost 0 bases to trimming and J lost 5 bases; unmatched junction nucleotides: 9. The germline V gene encodes CDR1 SGHDT and CDR2 YYEEEE. CDR3 size: 16 residues. CDR3 in DNA: TGTGCCAGCAGCTTGGTAGGGACAGCCTTCGTAGATACGCAGTATTTT. Amino acid sequence: CASSLVGTAFVDTQYF. The whole variable domain, remainder taken from reference TRBV5-6 and TRBJ2-3, is DAGVTQSPTHLIKTRGQQVTLRCSPKSGHDTVSWYQQALGQGPQFIFQYYEEEERQRGNFPDRFSGHQFPNYSSELNVNALLLGDSALYLCASSLVGTAFVDTQYFGPGTRLTVL.

V usage is TRBV19 and J usage is TRBJ1-6; D not resolved. From germline, CDR1 is LNHDA and CDR2 SQIVND (reference sequence). This CDR3 comprises 15 residues. Deletions cut 3 bases from V and 7 bases from J, with 13 bases between. CDR3 sequence reads: CASSMGFSPNSPLHF. The DNA of the CDR3 is TGTGCCAGTAGTATGGGTTTTTCCCCAAATTCACCCCTCCACTTT. Drawing the rest from reference TRBV19 and TRBJ1-6, the complete variable domain is DGGITQSPKYLFRKEGQNVTLSCEQNLNHDAMYWYRQDPGQGLRLIYYSQIVNDFQKGDIAEGYSVSREKKESFPLTVTSAQKNPTAFYLCASSMGFSPNSPLHFGNGTRLTVT.

This clonotype was seen a handful of times. The chain couples TRBV7-2 to TRBJ2-7; D might be TRBD1 (6 bases). Germline CDR1 is SGHTA and CDR2 is FQGNSA. CDR3 size: 13 residues. Trimming left V 4 bases short and J 6 bases short, with 13 bases between. The CDR3 here is CASSSRQVPEQYF. The CDR3 bases are TGTGCCAGCAGCTCCCGACAGGTACCCGAGCAGTACTTC.

CDR3 in DNA: TGTGCCACCGGTTCGGGATTCTCTGGAAACACCATATATTTT. Encoded protein: CATGSGFSGNTIYF. The chain links TRBV15 to TRBJ1-3; D not certain. CDR1 is LNHNV and CDR2 is YYDKDF in the germline V gene (reference sequence). Trimming cost V 8 bases and J 0 bases, with 11 bases left between them. The CDR3 totals 14 residues.

The chain couples TRBV19 to TRBJ2-2; D call uncertain. The germline V gene encodes CDR1 LNHDA and CDR2 SQIVND (reference sequence). Trimming shortened V by 3 bases and J by 5 bases, and 10 bases separated the two germline ends. The CDR3 runs 14 residues. The CDR3 coding sequence is TGTGCCAGTAGTATGCTTGCGAGTACCGGGGAGCTGTTTTTT. Encoded protein: CASSMLASTGELFF.

The chain carries TRBV7-9 and TRBJ2-3, with TRBD2 identical over 7 bases. The germline CDR1 and CDR2 sequences are SEHNR and FQNEAQ (reference sequence). The CDR3 runs to 16 residues. V was pared by 4 bases and J by 0 bases, with 7 bases of the junction left unmatched. In nucleotides, the CDR3 is TGTGCCAGCAGCTCCTTGGGGGGGACTAGCACAGATACGCAGTATTTT. Its translation: CASSSLGGTSTDTQYF.

Only a few counts were recorded for this clonotype. The chain uses TRBV6-1 and TRBJ1-1, with a possible D match to TRBD1 (5 bases). Germline V gene sequence: CDR1 MNHNS, CDR2 SASEGT. V lost 11 bases and J lost 5, with 15 bases in between. The CDR3 length is 12 residues. The DNA of the CDR3 is TGTGCCCCCCGGGGGGTGTTGACTGAAGCTTTCTTT. It translates to CAPRGVLTEAFF.

V usage is TRBV20-1 and J usage is TRBJ2-1, with 7 bases identical to TRBD2. Losses at the gene ends were 5 bases for V and 0 bases for J; bases not matched to a gene: 7. Per germline, CDR1 DFQATT and CDR2 SNEGSKA (reference sequence). The CDR3 extends over 15 amino acids. In DNA, the CDR3 is TGCAGTGCTCCTATAGCGGGTAGCTCCTACAATGAGCAGTTCTTC. This gives the protein CSAPIAGSSYNEQFF.

The chain couples TRBV7-6 to TRBJ2-2; 9 bases are a match to TRBD1. V shed 3 bases and J 4 bases; nucleotides not matched to a gene: 9. Germline V gene sequence: CDR1 SGHVS, CDR2 FNYEAQ. This CDR3 spans 17 amino acids. The CDR3 sequence: CASSFLGTGSITGELFF. CDR3 DNA sequence: TGTGCCAGCAGCTTTCTCGGGACAGGGTCTATCACCGGGGAGCTGTTTTTT.

This chain connects TRBV7-2 to TRBJ2-2; 9 positions match TRBD2. Trimming removed 7 bases from V and 4 bases from J; junction bases left unmatched: 7. The CDR3 spans 15 residues. Germline CDR1 is SGHTA and CDR2 is FQGNSA. CDR3 sequence reads: CASTRGGDLTGELFF. Written as DNA, the CDR3 is TGTGCCAGCACCCGCGGGGGGGATCTCACCGGGGAGCTGTTTTTT.

The J gene is TRBJ1-1, the V gene TRBV28, with D possibly being TRBD1 (6 bases). V was trimmed by 6 bases and J by 0 bases, leaving 14 bases between them. The germline CDR1 and CDR2 sequences are MDHEN and SYDVKM. CDR3 length: 15 amino acids. This CDR3 is CASSGRGIMNTEAFF. The CDR3 nucleotides are TGTGCCAGCAGCGGCAGGGGTATTATGAACACTGAAGCTTTCTTT.

Comment on this clonotype: One end of the junction is discordant with germline, which a read error may explain. CDR3 amino acids: CASSLGGLAGPSMIF. In DNA, the CDR3 is TGTGCCAGCAGCTTAGGGGGACTAGCGGGCCCCTCTATGATCTTC. J is TRBJ2-1 and V is TRBV7-9; 12 nucleotides align to TRBD2. Germline V lookup: CDR1 SEHNR, CDR2 FQNEAQ (reference sequence). This CDR3 contains 15 residues.

There are a few counts of this clonotype. V gene TRBV7-6 combines with J gene TRBJ2-3, with D tentatively TRBD1 or TRBD2 (6 bases each). V was pared by 5 bases and J by 1 base, with 13 bases between. Germline assignment: CDR1 SGHVS and CDR2 FNYEAQ. The CDR3 is 15 residues long. The CDR3 spells CASSQRRGGTDTQYF. The CDR3 DNA follows: TGTGCCAGCAGCCAACGGAGGGGGGGCACAGATACGCAGTATTTT.